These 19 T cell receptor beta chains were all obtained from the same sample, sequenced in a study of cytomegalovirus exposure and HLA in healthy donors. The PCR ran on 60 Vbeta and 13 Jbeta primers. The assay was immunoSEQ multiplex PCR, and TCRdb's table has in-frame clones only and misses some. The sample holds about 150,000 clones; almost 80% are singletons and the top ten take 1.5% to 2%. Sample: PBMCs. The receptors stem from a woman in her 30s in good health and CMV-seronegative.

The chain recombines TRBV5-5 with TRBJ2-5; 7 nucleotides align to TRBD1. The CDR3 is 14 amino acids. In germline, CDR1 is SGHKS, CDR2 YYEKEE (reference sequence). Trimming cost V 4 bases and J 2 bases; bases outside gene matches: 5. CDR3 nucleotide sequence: TGTGCCAGCAGCCCTGACAGGGTACAAGAGACCCAGTACTTC. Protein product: CASSPDRVQETQYF.

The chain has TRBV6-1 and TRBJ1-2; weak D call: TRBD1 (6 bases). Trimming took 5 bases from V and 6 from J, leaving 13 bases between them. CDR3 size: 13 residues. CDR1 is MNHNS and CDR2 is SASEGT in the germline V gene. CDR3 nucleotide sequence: TGTGCCAGCAGTAAACAGGGTTTCGATGGCTACACCTTC. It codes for CASSKQGFDGYTF.

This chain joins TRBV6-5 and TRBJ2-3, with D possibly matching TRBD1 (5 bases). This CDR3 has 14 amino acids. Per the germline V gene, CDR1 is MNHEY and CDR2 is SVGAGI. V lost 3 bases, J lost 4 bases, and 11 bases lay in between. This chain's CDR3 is CASSYSAGPDTQYF. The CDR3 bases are TGTGCCAGCAGTTATTCGGCAGGGCCAGATACGCAGTATTTT.

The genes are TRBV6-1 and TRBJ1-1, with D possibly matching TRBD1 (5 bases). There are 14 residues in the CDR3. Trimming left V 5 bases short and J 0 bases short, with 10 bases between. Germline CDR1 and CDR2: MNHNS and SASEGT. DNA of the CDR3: TGTGCCAGCAGTCGTCAGGGAATGAACACTGAAGCTTTCTTT. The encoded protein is CASSRQGMNTEAFF.

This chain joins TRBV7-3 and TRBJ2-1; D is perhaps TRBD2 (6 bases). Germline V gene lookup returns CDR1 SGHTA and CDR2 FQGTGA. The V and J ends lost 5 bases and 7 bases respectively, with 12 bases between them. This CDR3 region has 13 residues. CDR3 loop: CASSPGGRNEQFF. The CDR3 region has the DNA TGTGCCAGCAGCCCTGGGGGGAGAAATGAGCAGTTCTTC.

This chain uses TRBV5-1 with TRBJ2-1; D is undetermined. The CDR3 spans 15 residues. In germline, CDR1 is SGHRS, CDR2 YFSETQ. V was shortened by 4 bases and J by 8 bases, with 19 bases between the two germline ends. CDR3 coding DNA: TGCGCCAGCAGCCCACGTGCTGAGCGAATAGATGAGCAGTTCTTC. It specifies CASSPRAERIDEQFF.

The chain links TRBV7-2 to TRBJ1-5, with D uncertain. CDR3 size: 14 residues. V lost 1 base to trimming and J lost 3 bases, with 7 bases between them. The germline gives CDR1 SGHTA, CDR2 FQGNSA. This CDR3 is CASSLVRDNQPQHF. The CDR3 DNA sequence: TGTGCCAGCAGCTTAGTACGGGACAATCAGCCCCAGCATTTT.

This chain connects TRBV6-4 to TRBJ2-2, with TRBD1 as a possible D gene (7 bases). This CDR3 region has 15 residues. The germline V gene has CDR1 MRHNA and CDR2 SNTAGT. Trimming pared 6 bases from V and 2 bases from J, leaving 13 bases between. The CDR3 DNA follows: TGTGCCAGCAGGCTTCAGGGGGGCAACACCGGGGAGCTGTTTTTT. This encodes CASRLQGGNTGELFF.

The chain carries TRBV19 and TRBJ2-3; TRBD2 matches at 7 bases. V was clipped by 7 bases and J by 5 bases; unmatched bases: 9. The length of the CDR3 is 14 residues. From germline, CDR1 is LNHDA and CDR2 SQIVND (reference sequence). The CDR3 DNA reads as TGTGCCAGTACCATGGGGGGGGAGGGAGATACGCAGTATTTT. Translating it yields CASTMGGEGDTQYF.

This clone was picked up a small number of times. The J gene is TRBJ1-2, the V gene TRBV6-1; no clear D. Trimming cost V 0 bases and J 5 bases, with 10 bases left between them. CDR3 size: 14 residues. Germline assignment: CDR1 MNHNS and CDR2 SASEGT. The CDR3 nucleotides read TGTGCCAGCAGTGAAGCCCACGTCAGATATGGCTACACCTTC. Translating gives CASSEAHVRYGYTF.

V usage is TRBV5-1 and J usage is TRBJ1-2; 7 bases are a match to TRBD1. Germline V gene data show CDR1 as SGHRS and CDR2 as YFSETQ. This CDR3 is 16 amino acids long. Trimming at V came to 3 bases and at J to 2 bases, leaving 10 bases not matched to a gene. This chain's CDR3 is CASSSGQAYFNYGYTF. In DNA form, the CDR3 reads TGCGCCAGCAGCTCCGGACAGGCCTACTTCAACTATGGCTACACCTTC.

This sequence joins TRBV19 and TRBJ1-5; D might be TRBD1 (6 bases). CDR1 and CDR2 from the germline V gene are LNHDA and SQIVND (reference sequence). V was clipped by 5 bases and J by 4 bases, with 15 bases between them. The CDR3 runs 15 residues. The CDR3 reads CASSPRRGPNQPQHF. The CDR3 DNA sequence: TGTGCCAGTAGTCCTCGCAGGGGACCTAATCAGCCCCAGCATTTT.

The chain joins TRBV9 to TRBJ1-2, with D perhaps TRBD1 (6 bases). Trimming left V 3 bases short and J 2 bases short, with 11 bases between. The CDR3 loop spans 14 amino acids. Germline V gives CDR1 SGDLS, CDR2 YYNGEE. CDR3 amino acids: CASSAGTPNYGYTF. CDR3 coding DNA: TGTGCCAGCAGCGCCGGGACACCGAACTATGGCTACACCTTC.

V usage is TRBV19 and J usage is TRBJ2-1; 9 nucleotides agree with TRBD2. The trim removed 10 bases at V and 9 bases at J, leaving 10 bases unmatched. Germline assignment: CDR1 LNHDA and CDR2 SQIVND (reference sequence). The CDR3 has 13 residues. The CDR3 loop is CATGRTSVPEQFF. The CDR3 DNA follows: TGTGCCACCGGAAGGACTAGCGTGCCTGAGCAGTTCTTC. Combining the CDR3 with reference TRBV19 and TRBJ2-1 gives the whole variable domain DGGITQSPKYLFRKEGQNVTLSCEQNLNHDAMYWYRQDPGQGLRLIYYSQIVNDFQKGDIAEGYSVSREKKESFPLTVTSAQKNPTAFYLCATGRTSVPEQFFGPGTRLTVL.

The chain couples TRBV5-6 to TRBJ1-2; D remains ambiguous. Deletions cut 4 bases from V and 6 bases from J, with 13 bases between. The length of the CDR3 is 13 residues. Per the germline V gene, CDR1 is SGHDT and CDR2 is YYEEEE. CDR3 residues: CASSQSGVHGYTF. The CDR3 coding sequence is TGTGCCAGCAGCCAAAGCGGTGTGCATGGCTACACCTTC. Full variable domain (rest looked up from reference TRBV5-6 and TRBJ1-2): DAGVTQSPTHLIKTRGQQVTLRCSPKSGHDTVSWYQQALGQGPQFIFQYYEEEERQRGNFPDRFSGHQFPNYSSELNVNALLLGDSALYLCASSQSGVHGYTFGSGTRLTVV.

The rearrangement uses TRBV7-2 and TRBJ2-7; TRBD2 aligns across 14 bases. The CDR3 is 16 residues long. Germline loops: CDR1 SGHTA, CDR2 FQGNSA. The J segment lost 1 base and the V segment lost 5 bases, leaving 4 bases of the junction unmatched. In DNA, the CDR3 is TGTGCCAGCAGCGCCCGACTAGCGGGGGGGTCCTACGAGCAGTACTTC. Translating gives CASSARLAGGSYEQYF.

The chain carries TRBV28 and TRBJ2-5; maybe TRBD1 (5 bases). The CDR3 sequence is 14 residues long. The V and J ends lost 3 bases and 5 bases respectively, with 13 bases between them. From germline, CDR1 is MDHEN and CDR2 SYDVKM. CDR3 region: CASSLVRAPETQYF. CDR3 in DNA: TGTGCCAGCAGTTTGGTCAGGGCCCCGGAGACCCAGTACTTC.

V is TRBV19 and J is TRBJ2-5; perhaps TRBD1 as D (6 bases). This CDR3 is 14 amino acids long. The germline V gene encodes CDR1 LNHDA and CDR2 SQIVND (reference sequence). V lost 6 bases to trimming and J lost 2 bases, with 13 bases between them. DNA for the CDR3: TGTGCCAGTAGCCGGACAGTCCTACAAGAGACCCAGTACTTC. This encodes CASSRTVLQETQYF.

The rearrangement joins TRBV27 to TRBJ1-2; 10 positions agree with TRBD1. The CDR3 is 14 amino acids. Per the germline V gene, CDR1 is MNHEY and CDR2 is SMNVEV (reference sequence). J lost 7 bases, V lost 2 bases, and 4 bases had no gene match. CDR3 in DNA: TGTGCCAGCAGTTTAACTAGACAGGGGGCTGGCTACACCTTC. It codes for CASSLTRQGAGYTF.